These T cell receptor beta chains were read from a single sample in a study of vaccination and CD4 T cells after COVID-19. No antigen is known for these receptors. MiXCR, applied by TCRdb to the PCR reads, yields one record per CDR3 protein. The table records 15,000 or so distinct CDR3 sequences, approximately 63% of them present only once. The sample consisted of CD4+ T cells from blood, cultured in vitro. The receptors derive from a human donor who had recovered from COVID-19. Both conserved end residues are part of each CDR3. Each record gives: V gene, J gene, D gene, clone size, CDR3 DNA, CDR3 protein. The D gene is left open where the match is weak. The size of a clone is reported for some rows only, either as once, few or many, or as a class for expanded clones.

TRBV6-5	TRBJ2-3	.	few	TGTGCCAGCAGTTACGCTTGGTTTACCCCTAATACGCAGTATTTT	CASSYAWFTPNTQYF
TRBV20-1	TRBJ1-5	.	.	TGCAGTGCGGGGGTCATGGTGGGTCAGCCCCAGCATTTT	CSAGVMVGQPQHF
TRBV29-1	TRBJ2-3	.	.	TGCAGCGTTGCAGGGTTCACTGCAGATACGCAGTATTTT	CSVAGFTADTQYF
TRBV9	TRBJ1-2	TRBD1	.	TGTGCCAGCAGCGTAGGTCAGGGGGCGAATGGCTACACCTTC	CASSVGQGANGYTF
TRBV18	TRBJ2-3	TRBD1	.	TGTGCCAGCTCACCACGACAGGGGGCCACAGATACGCAGTATTTT	CASSPRQGATDTQYF
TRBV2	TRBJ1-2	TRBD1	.	TGTGCCAGCAGCGCACAGACAGGGTCAGTCTATGGCTACACCTTC	CASSAQTGSVYGYTF
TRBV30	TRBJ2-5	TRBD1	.	TGTGCCTGGAGTACCGGACAGGGGAGGGAGACCCAGTACTTC	CAWSTGQGRETQYF
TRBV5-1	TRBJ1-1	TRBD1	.	TGCGCCAGCAGCTCCCGGGACAGGGGGCGTGGGACTGAAGCTTTCTTT	CASSSRDRGRGTEAFF
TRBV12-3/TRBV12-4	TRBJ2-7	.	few	TGTGCCAGCAGTTCAGGGTACGAGCAGTACTTC	CASSSGYEQYF
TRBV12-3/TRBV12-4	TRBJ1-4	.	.	TGTGCCAGCAGTTTAAGGGGGGGTTATGAAAAACTGTTTTTT	CASSLRGGYEKLFF
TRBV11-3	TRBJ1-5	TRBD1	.	TGTGCCAGCAGCTCGGGACAGGGCAGCAATCAGCCCCAGCATTTT	CASSSGQGSNQPQHF
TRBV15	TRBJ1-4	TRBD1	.	TGTGCCACCAGCCTCGTCAGGGGGGCGAATGAAAAACTGTTTTTT	CATSLVRGANEKLFF
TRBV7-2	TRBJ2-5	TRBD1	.	TGCGCCAGCCGACAGGGGGCGCTTGGGGGTCAAGAGACCCAGTACTTC	CASRQGALGGQETQYF
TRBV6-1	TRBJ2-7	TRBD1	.	TGTGCCAGCAGTGAAGGGACGACAGGGAGCTCCTACGAGCAGTACTTC	CASSEGTTGSSYEQYF
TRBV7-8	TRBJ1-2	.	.	TGTGCCAGCAGCTTATCTTCGGCTAACTATGGCTACACCTTC	CASSLSSANYGYTF
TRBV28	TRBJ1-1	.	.	TGTGCCAGCAGTGAAGGGGGGAGGGGCGCAGGAAACACTGAAGCTTTCTTT	CASSEGGRGAGNTEAFF